The 28 T cell receptor beta chains in this list originate from one sample, sequenced in a study of CD8+ T cells in alopecia areata (dated by TCRdb to the late 2010s). This specimen's time point label, per the study, means: around 4 weeks on oral tofacitinib. The sample's treatment or condition label is to be understood as: oral pan-JAK inhibitor, 5-10 mg twice daily. Library preparation employed the immunoSEQ multiplex PCR assay. For TCR sequencing, RNA was extracted from every sample and reverse transcribed into cDNA to serve as template. Entries here come from immuneACCESS through TCRdb and include only in-frame sequences with V and J called. Some clones fail to appear in such tables; in the studies checked, an unresolved V gene covers under half of the shortfall, and the cause of the remainder is unknown. The table for this sample lists more than 90,000 clones; around 60% of them were counted only once. The top ten hold about 16% of the sample.

This sample comprised CD8+ T cells sorted from blood, obtained at week 4, from a patient treated with tofacitinib. The source is a human donor with alopecia areata.

The chain links TRBV5-4 to TRBJ1-2; 11 bases are shared with TRBD1. The CDR3 totals 15 residues. Germline values: CDR1 SGHNT, CDR2 YYREEE (reference sequence). Trimming took 4 bases from V and 6 from J; bases not matched to a gene: 8. For the CDR3, the DNA is TGTGCCAGCAGCCCGCGTGGGGACAGGGGGGATGGCTACACCTTC. Translating it yields CASSPRGDRGDGYTF.

V and J are TRBV27 and TRBJ1-6; 9 positions match TRBD1. The V gene end was trimmed by 5 bases and the J gene end by 7 bases; junction bases not matched to a gene: 6. Germline CDR1 MNHEY, CDR2 SMNVEV (reference sequence). The CDR3 length is 15 residues. The CDR3 DNA reads TGTGCCAGCAGTCCCGGGACAGGGTGGAATTCACCCCTCCACTTT. This encodes CASSPGTGWNSPLHF.

The CDR3: CASSVRDTGNYGYTF. For the CDR3, the DNA is TGTGCCAGCAGCGTGCGGGACACCGGTAACTATGGCTACACCTTC. The chain links TRBV9 to TRBJ1-2; possibly TRBD1 for D (6 bases). The V end was cut by 2 bases, the J end by 1 base, with 12 bases between. Per germline, CDR1 SGDLS and CDR2 YYNGEE. The CDR3 loop spans 15 amino acids.

Here the CDR3 reads CASSGGTGVPYEQYF. In DNA form, the CDR3 reads TGTGCCAGCAGCGGTGGGACAGGGGTTCCATACGAGCAGTACTTC. The chain uses TRBV5-4 and TRBJ2-7; TRBD1 matches 10 bases. The CDR3 consists of 15 residues. Trimming cost V 4 bases and J 4 bases; bases outside gene matches: 8. CDR1 and CDR2 (germline): SGHNT, YYREEE (reference sequence).

The CDR3 spells CASSYVSGGNPGANVLTF. The CDR3 DNA reads as TGTGCCAGCAGTTATGTTAGCGGGGGGAACCCTGGGGCCAACGTCCTGACTTTC. The chain links TRBV5-6 to TRBJ2-6, with 10 bases aligning to TRBD2. The trim removed 5 bases at V and 2 bases at J, leaving 10 bases unmatched. The CDR3 is 18 residues long. CDR1 and CDR2 (germline): SGHDT, YYEEEE. The entire variable domain, with the rest obtained from reference TRBV5-6 and TRBJ2-6, is as follows: DAGVTQSPTHLIKTRGQQVTLRCSPKSGHDTVSWYQQALGQGPQFIFQYYEEEERQRGNFPDRFSGHQFPNYSSELNVNALLLGDSALYLCASSYVSGGNPGANVLTFGAGSRLTVL.

This clone was counted many times. The CDR3 protein is CASSYTGTSGGDTQYF. CDR3 bases: TGTGCCAGCAGTTACACCGGGACTAGCGGGGGAGATACGCAGTATTTT. The chain combines TRBV6-5 with TRBJ2-3; 14 nucleotides align to TRBD2. The CDR3 extends over 16 amino acids. J gave up 5 bases and V 2 bases, and 3 bases lay outside the gene matches. Germline-derived CDR1 and CDR2 are MNHEY and SVGAGI.

The V and J genes are TRBV13 and TRBJ1-1, with TRBD1 matching over 9 bases. Germline lookup yields CDR1 PRHDT and CDR2 FYEKMQ (reference sequence). Unmatched junction bases numbered 2, after V lost 5 bases and J lost 4 bases. The CDR3 loop spans 13 amino acids. CDR3 amino acids: CASSPTGGTEAFF. The DNA for the CDR3 is TGTGCCAGCAGCCCGACAGGGGGCACTGAAGCTTTCTTT.

The chain uses TRBV27 and TRBJ2-1; D tentatively reads TRBD1 or TRBD2 (6 bases each). The CDR3 runs 14 residues. Looked up from germline, CDR1 is MNHEY and CDR2 is SMNVEV (reference sequence). Between the trimmed V and J ends, which lost 1 base and 5 bases, there was a span of 9 bases. CDR3 sequence reads: CASSLWGADNEQFF. Written as DNA, the CDR3 is TGTGCCAGCAGTTTATGGGGGGCGGACAATGAGCAGTTCTTC.

The rearrangement uses TRBV7-8 and TRBJ2-5, with D possibly being TRBD1 or TRBD2 (5 bases each). Trimming took off 0 bases at V and 5 bases at J, with 7 bases between the two ends. The CDR3 totals 13 residues. The germline CDR1 and CDR2 sequences are SGHVS and FQNEAQ. CDR3 bases: TGTGCCAGCAGCTTAGCGGGGGACGAGACCCAGTACTTC. It specifies CASSLAGDETQYF. Drawing the rest from reference TRBV7-8 and TRBJ2-5, the complete variable domain is GAGVSQSPRYKVAKRGQDVALRCDPISGHVSLFWYQQALGQGPEFLTYFQNEAQLDKSGLPSDRFFAERPEGSVSTLKIQRTQQEDSAVYLCASSLAGDETQYFGPGTRLLVL.

This clone occurred once. This chain links TRBV27 with TRBJ2-7; no firm D call. This CDR3 has 13 amino acids. V lost 3 bases to trimming and J lost 3 bases, with 9 bases between them. The germline V gene has CDR1 MNHEY and CDR2 SMNVEV (reference sequence). The CDR3 spells CASSLGILYEQYF. The DNA of the CDR3 is TGTGCCAGCAGTTTGGGAATTCTCTACGAGCAGTACTTC.

The gene calls are TRBV5-1 and TRBJ2-1; 9 nucleotides align to TRBD1. CDR1 and CDR2 from the germline V gene are SGHRS and YFSETQ. V dropped 6 bases and J dropped 8; count of bases not matched to a gene: 12. CDR3 size: 15 residues. The CDR3 DNA sequence: TGCGCCAGCAAACCCGGGACAGGGATGGATCATGAGCAGTTCTTC. This encodes CASKPGTGMDHEQFF. Drawing the rest from reference TRBV5-1 and TRBJ2-1, the complete variable domain is KAGVTQTPRYLIKTRGQQVTLSCSPISGHRSVSWYQQTPGQGLQFLFEYFSETQRNKGNFPGRFSGRQFSNSRSEMNVSTLELGDSALYLCASKPGTGMDHEQFFGPGTRLTVL.

This clone was found a few times. This sequence joins TRBV30 and TRBJ2-5; 7 nucleotides align to TRBD1. The germline CDR1 and CDR2 sequences are GTSNPN and SVGIG (reference sequence). The trim removed 8 bases at V and 1 base at J, leaving 10 bases unmatched. The length of the CDR3 is 14 residues. The CDR3 DNA follows: TGTGCCCTGGGAGAGGGGGCCCTCCAAGAGACCCAGTACTTC. Residues: CALGEGALQETQYF.

A few counts support this clone. The chain links TRBV6-5 to TRBJ2-1; no reliable D call. Germline V lookup: CDR1 MNHEY, CDR2 SVGAGI. The CDR3 is made up of 15 amino acids. V was trimmed by 4 bases and J by 0 bases, leaving 10 bases between them. The CDR3 nucleotides are TGTGCCAGCAGTTCCGACTTATCCTCCTACAATGAGCAGTTCTTC. Amino acids: CASSSDLSSYNEQFF.

This clone was observed a single time. The rearrangement links TRBV7-8 to TRBJ1-4; 7 positions agree with TRBD1. CDR1 and CDR2 from the germline V gene are SGHVS and FQNEAQ. The CDR3 runs to 19 residues. Germline trimming cut 1 base from V and 5 bases from J; bases unmatched to any gene: 16. The CDR3 loop is CASSLGPPARGQMNEKLFF. The CDR3 bases are TGTGCCAGCAGCTTAGGCCCTCCCGCCAGGGGACAGATGAATGAAAAACTGTTTTTT.

The chain combines TRBV27 with TRBJ1-1, with 7 bases fitting TRBD1. V shed 1 base and J 6 bases; nucleotides not matched to a gene: 2. This CDR3 comprises 13 residues. Looked up from germline, CDR1 is MNHEY and CDR2 is SMNVEV (reference sequence). CDR3 region: CASSLYRGAEAFF. CDR3 nucleotide sequence: TGTGCCAGCAGTTTATACAGGGGCGCTGAAGCTTTCTTT.

The chain has TRBV30 and TRBJ1-1; D call uncertain. The CDR3 has 13 residues. The V end was cut by 0 bases, the J end by 4 bases, with 9 bases between. Germline values: CDR1 GTSNPN, CDR2 SVGIG (reference sequence). CDR3 nucleotides: TGTGCCTGGAGTGTACGGGGTTCCACTGAAGCTTTCTTT. The encoded protein is CAWSVRGSTEAFF.

This clone has more than one count but fewer than ten. The chain has TRBV30 and TRBJ2-2; TRBD1 is a possible D gene (6 bases). CDR3 size: 15 residues. Germline loops: CDR1 GTSNPN, CDR2 SVGIG (reference sequence). V lost 3 bases and J 3 bases, leaving 14 bases between the germline ends. The CDR3 spells CAWSGIGQYTGELFF. As DNA, the CDR3 is TGTGCCTGGAGCGGAATTGGACAGTACACCGGGGAGCTGTTTTTT.

This clone was detected a few times. The chain combines TRBV29-1 with TRBJ2-4; the D gene is possibly TRBD2 (5 bases). CDR3 size: 9 residues. Germline lookup yields CDR1 SQVTM and CDR2 ANQGSEA. CDR3 amino acids: CSAEDIQYF. DNA of the CDR3: TGCAGTGCGGAGGACATTCAGTACTTC.

The J gene is TRBJ2-1, the V gene TRBV7-9, with 8 bases fitting TRBD2. This CDR3 region has 15 residues. Trimming removed 5 bases from V and 7 bases from J; junction bases left unmatched: 10. Germline loops: CDR1 SEHNR, CDR2 FQNEAQ (reference sequence). The CDR3 is CASSAPGLGWNEQFF. CDR3 bases: TGTGCCAGCAGCGCACCGGGACTAGGGTGGAATGAGCAGTTCTTC.

This chain uses TRBV5-6 with TRBJ2-1; TRBD1 might be the D (6 bases). This CDR3 comprises 14 residues. The germline V gene has CDR1 SGHDT and CDR2 YYEEEE. V lost 4 bases and J 6 bases, leaving 14 bases between the germline ends. CDR3 loop: CASSGRTEGNEQFF. In DNA form, the CDR3 reads TGTGCCAGCAGCGGCAGGACAGAGGGCAATGAGCAGTTCTTC.

This clone was picked up a small number of times. The chain recombines TRBV29-1 with TRBJ2-5; D perhaps matches TRBD1 (6 bases). Germline CDR1 is SQVTM and CDR2 is ANQGSEA. The V gene lost 0 bases and the J gene lost 3 bases, with 14 bases spanning the gap. The CDR3 is made up of 15 amino acids. Written as DNA, the CDR3 is TGCAGCGTTGAAGATTTCTACAGGGACGAAGAGACCCAGTACTTC. Translating it yields CSVEDFYRDEETQYF.

The chain is built from TRBV2 and TRBJ2-5, with 11 bases matching TRBD2. Trimming at V came to 6 bases and at J to 1 base, leaving 10 bases not matched to a gene. CDR1 SNHLY and CDR2 FYNNEI come from the germline V gene. This CDR3 region has 17 residues. In DNA, the CDR3 is TGTGCCAGCAGCCCTGGACTAGCGGGTTTTGCCCAAGAGACCCAGTACTTC. It yields the protein CASSPGLAGFAQETQYF.

This rearrangement joins TRBV19 to TRBJ2-3; no clear D. The CDR3 totals 16 residues. Germline V gene lookup returns CDR1 LNHDA and CDR2 SQIVND (reference sequence). Trimming took 5 bases from V and 0 from J, leaving 15 bases between them. The CDR3 loop is CASSLYSRVSTDTQYF. The CDR3 DNA is TGTGCCAGTAGTCTTTATTCTAGGGTTAGCACAGATACGCAGTATTTT.

The chain is built from TRBV7-8 and TRBJ1-3; perhaps TRBD1 as D (6 bases). Germline V CDR1 and CDR2: SGHVS, FQNEAQ. The CDR3 extends over 17 amino acids. The ends were cut back, 5 bases at V and 0 bases at J, with 17 bases in the middle. In DNA, the CDR3 is TGTGCCAGCAGCCTAGGCGTGGGGGCGTTCTCTGGAAACACCATATATTTT. Its protein is CASSLGVGAFSGNTIYF.

The chain employs TRBV25-1 and TRBJ2-5; either TRBD1 or TRBD2 may supply D (6 bases each). Germline values: CDR1 MGHDK, CDR2 SYGVNS. The CDR3 totals 15 residues. The V end lost 2 bases, the J end lost 0 bases, and 10 bases lay between the germline ends. The CDR3 DNA sequence: TGTGCCAGCAGTGAAGGCGGGACATACCAAGAGACCCAGTACTTC. It is translated as CASSEGGTYQETQYF.

This clone has just a few counts. This sequence joins TRBV28 and TRBJ2-7, with TRBD2 as a possible D gene (6 bases). CDR1 MDHEN and CDR2 SYDVKM come from the germline V gene. CDR3 length: 15 amino acids. V was trimmed by 5 bases and J by 4 bases, leaving 18 bases between them. For the CDR3, the DNA is TGTGCCAGCAGTCCTGGGGACGGAGGGGAGTACGAGCAGTACTTC. This encodes CASSPGDGGEYEQYF.

The chain uses TRBV27 and TRBJ1-1; tentatively, D is TRBD1 (6 bases). Germline CDR1 is MNHEY and CDR2 is SMNVEV (reference sequence). The V end was cut by 4 bases, the J end by 8 bases, with 14 bases between. The CDR3 covers 13 residues. DNA of the CDR3: TGTGCCAGCAGTTCGTGGTCCGACAGGGAAGCTTTCTTT. It translates to CASSSWSDREAFF.

V is TRBV5-4 and J is TRBJ1-1; D might be TRBD1 (5 bases). The CDR3 sequence is 13 residues long. V dropped 4 bases and J dropped 4 bases, with 11 bases sitting between them. The germline V gene has CDR1 SGHNT and CDR2 YYREEE (reference sequence). CDR3 residues: CASSQSDSTEAFF. In DNA form, the CDR3 reads TGTGCCAGCAGCCAGAGCGACAGCACTGAAGCTTTCTTT. Based on the CDR3 plus reference TRBV5-4 and TRBJ1-1, the full variable domain is ETGVTQSPTHLIKTRGQQVTLRCSSQSGHNTVSWYQQALGQGPQFIFQYYREEENGRGNFPPRFSGLQFPNYSSELNVNALELDDSALYLCASSQSDSTEAFFGQGTRLTVV.